This TCR beta chain derives from a study of T cells in Graves' hyperthyroidism and ophthalmopathy. Overall study findings and caveats: Progression to ophthalmopathy was predicted a median of roughly 6.6 months early.

What was amplified from RNA transcripts were TCR beta CDR3 regions. Initially, a first-round RT-PCR of the TCR CDR3 employed the HTBI primer set. TCRdb analysed the multiplex PCR reads with MiXCR anew, one entry per CDR3 protein. The sample has 410,000 or so distinct CDR3 sequences, about 14% seen once; the top ten hold less than 15%. The V end lost 6 bases, the J end lost 2 bases, and 15 bases lay between the germline ends. The germline gives CDR1 MNHEY, CDR2 SVGEGT. CDR3 length equals 15 residues. This clonotype was seen ten or more times. The antigen is unknown. This clonotype originated in a man between 18 and 29 years old with Graves' ophthalmopathy. V gene TRBV6-2 or TRBV6-3 combines with J gene TRBJ2-3, with D possibly TRBD1 on 6 matching bases. The source material was blood. DNA for the CDR3: TGTGCCAGCAGAACGGAGCAGGGGCCCACAGATACGCAGTATTTT. Its protein is CASRTEQGPTDTQYF.